A single sample is the source of the 24 T cell receptor beta chains below, sequenced in a study of blood T cells in healthy people across ages. A second PCR, run for about 7 to 11 cycles, used a sample-barcoded 5' primer plus a J-beta primer mix. TCRdb recomputed calls from the 5' RACE reads with MiXCR, one row per CDR3 protein. In the table there are about 1.4 million distinct CDR3 sequences, approximately 59% of which are singletons. The sample consisted of blood. The receptor source for this set is a man younger than 35 in good health.

This sequence joins TRBV19 and TRBJ2-7, with D perhaps TRBD2 (5 bases). V gave up 4 bases and J gave up 7 bases, with 17 bases separating them. This CDR3 contains 14 residues. CDR1 LNHDA and CDR2 SQIVND come from the germline V gene (reference sequence). The CDR3 protein is CASSTRERVWEQYF. The CDR3 DNA sequence: TGTGCCAGTAGTACGAGGGAGAGAGTTTGGGAGCAGTACTTC.

V gene TRBV25-1 combines with J gene TRBJ2-5, with D tentatively TRBD1 (5 bases). CDR1 and CDR2 from the germline V gene are MGHDK and SYGVNS. Trimming removed 4 bases at V and 3 bases at J, with 12 bases between. The CDR3 covers 14 residues. The CDR3 DNA is TGTGCCAGCAGTGTGGCGACAGCCGAAGAGACCCAGTACTTC. Its protein product is CASSVATAEETQYF.

The CDR3 is CASRVRGLDEAFF. CDR3 nucleotide sequence: TGTGCCAGCAGGGTCCGGGGGCTCGATGAAGCTTTCTTT. This sequence joins TRBV2 and TRBJ1-1; maybe TRBD1 (6 bases). The CDR3 consists of 13 residues. V shed 6 bases and J shed 7 bases, with 15 bases lying between them. Germline CDR1 is SNHLY and CDR2 is FYNNEI.

The chain uses TRBV18 and TRBJ2-3; 8 nucleotides match TRBD2. Per germline, CDR1 KGHSH and CDR2 LQKENI. J was trimmed by 1 base and V by 3 bases; bases with no gene match: 6. The CDR3 contains 16 residues. CDR3 residues: CASSPAGLGGTDTQYF. For the CDR3, the DNA is TGTGCCAGCTCACCGGCGGGACTAGGGGGCACAGATACGCAGTATTTT.

This clonotype has only a few counts. V usage is TRBV11-1 and J usage is TRBJ1-2; 9 bases are a match to TRBD1. The germline CDR1 and CDR2 sequences are SGHAT and FQDESV (reference sequence). V was pared by 4 bases and J by 10 bases, with 10 bases of the junction left unmatched. The CDR3 consists of 14 residues. The CDR3 DNA sequence: TGTGCCAGCAGCTACGGGACAGGGCCATGGGACTACACCTTC. The encoded protein is CASSYGTGPWDYTF.

J is TRBJ2-7 and V is TRBV15, with a tentative D call TRBD1 (6 bases). CDR3 length: 13 residues. Trimming shortened V by 6 bases and J by 4 bases, and 13 bases separated the two germline ends. Germline CDR1 and CDR2: LNHNV and YYDKDF (reference sequence). The CDR3 DNA sequence: TGTGCCACCAGGGCAGGGGCAGGATACGAGCAGTACTTC. This sequence encodes CATRAGAGYEQYF.

This clonotype appeared a few times. Here the CDR3 DNA reads TGTGCCAGCAGCTTAGGAAGCGGGGCCCAGTACTTC. It is translated as CASSLGSGAQYF. This chain links TRBV13 with TRBJ2-5; 7 bases line up with TRBD2. The CDR3 has 12 amino acids. Germline assignment: CDR1 PRHDT and CDR2 FYEKMQ (reference sequence). Unmatched junction bases numbered 1, after V lost 0 bases and J lost 9 bases.

This clonotype occurred once. The chain carries TRBV29-1 and TRBJ1-2; a weak D match, TRBD1 (6 bases). The CDR3 consists of 12 residues. Trimming stripped 8 bases from V and 8 bases from J, with 18 bases between. CDR1 and CDR2 from the germline V gene are SQVTM and ANQGSEA. The CDR3 sequence: CSTDGGREGYTF. CDR3 bases: TGCAGCACCGACGGGGGGCGGGAGGGCTACACCTTC.

In this sample, this clonotype turned up a few times. The chain is built from TRBV12-3 or TRBV12-4 and TRBJ1-2; a weak D match, TRBD1 (5 bases). Trimming took off 2 bases at V and 0 bases at J, with 10 bases between the two ends. The CDR3 extends over 15 amino acids. The chain's CDR3 is CASSLSGKANYGYTF. DNA of the CDR3: TGTGCCAGCAGTTTATCAGGGAAAGCTAACTATGGCTACACCTTC.

In this sample, this clonotype turned up a few times. The chain joins TRBV7-9 to TRBJ2-4, with 8 bases aligning to TRBD1. With the DNA end fitting TRBJ2-7 better, the J assignment may be wrong. CDR1 SEHNR and CDR2 FQNEAQ come from the germline V gene (reference sequence). The CDR3 has 14 amino acids. The CDR3 spells CASSFGQGAFEQYF. DNA for the CDR3: TGTGCCAGCAGCTTTGGACAGGGCGCCTTCGAGCAGTACTTC.

This clonotype turned up a few times. The CDR3 spells CASSAPPRTDTQYF. CDR3 nucleotides: TGTGCCAGCAGCGCCCCGCCGCGCACAGATACGCAGTATTTT. This rearrangement joins TRBV9 to TRBJ2-3; D gene ambiguous. The CDR3 consists of 14 residues. Germline V CDR1 and CDR2: SGDLS, YYNGEE. Deletions cut 3 bases from V and 1 base from J, with 9 bases between.

The CDR3 nucleotides read TGTGCCAGCAGTTACCCGACTCCTAGCGGGGAATTGAAGGAGCAGTTCTTC. Translation: CASSYPTPSGELKEQFF. The chain is built from TRBV6-2 or TRBV6-3 and TRBJ2-1; TRBD2 matches 9 bases. Germline assignment: CDR1 MNHEY and CDR2 SVGEGT. V was clipped by 2 bases and J by 10 bases; unmatched bases: 15. The CDR3 is made up of 17 amino acids.

This clonotype was seen only once. The V call is TRBV3-1, the J call TRBJ1-2; D ambiguous. CDR1 LGHDT and CDR2 YNNKEL come from the germline V gene (reference sequence). V shed 0 bases and J shed 13 bases, with 15 bases lying between them. This CDR3 contains 13 residues. The CDR3 protein is CASSQDFEGAPTF. The DNA of the CDR3 is TGTGCCAGCAGCCAAGATTTCGAGGGAGCTCCCACCTTC.

The chain links TRBV12-3 or TRBV12-4 to TRBJ2-7, with 7 positions matching TRBD1. This CDR3 spans 17 amino acids. J was trimmed by 0 bases and V by 5 bases; bases with no gene match: 13. CDR3 nucleotides: TGTGCCAGCAGTCCTCGGGGAAGAAGACAGGGCTCCTACGAGCAGTACTTC. Its protein product is CASSPRGRRQGSYEQYF.

The genes are TRBV11-2 and TRBJ2-4, with D unclear. The CDR3 contains 10 residues. Between the trimmed V and J ends, which lost 4 bases and 8 bases, there was a span of 3 bases. Germline V gene lookup returns CDR1 SGHAT and CDR2 FQNNGV. CDR3 DNA: TGTGCCAGCAGCTCAGACATTCAGTACTTC. Its translation: CASSSDIQYF.

The CDR3 region has the DNA TGCGCCAGCGGCCCGGTGGGTGGACAGAACAACGAGCAGTACTTC. This codes for CASGPVGGQNNEQYF. The V gene is TRBV5-1, the J gene TRBJ2-5, with D possibly being TRBD1 (6 bases). The DNA end is more similar to TRBJ2-7, so the J call may be wrong. CDR1 and CDR2 from the germline V gene are SGHRS and YFSETQ. The CDR3 covers 15 residues.

This chain connects TRBV7-9 to TRBJ1-2; TRBD1 matches 8 bases. CDR3 length: 15 residues. CDR1 is SEHNR, CDR2 FQNEAQ, per germline (reference sequence). The V gene end was trimmed by 1 base and the J gene end by 5 bases; junction bases not matched to a gene: 6. The CDR3 DNA is TGTGCCAGCAGCTTAGACAGGACAGGGTGGTATGGCTACACCTTC. Encoded protein: CASSLDRTGWYGYTF.

The chain recombines TRBV7-8 with TRBJ1-5, with D maybe TRBD1 (6 bases). Trimming left V 3 bases short and J 2 bases short, with 14 bases between. The CDR3 is 16 residues long. Germline V CDR1 and CDR2: SGHVS, FQNEAQ. CDR3 region: CASSLDTGRGNQPQHF. The CDR3 DNA is TGTGCCAGCAGCTTGGATACAGGGAGAGGCAATCAGCCCCAGCATTTT.

This clonotype was observed a few times. The chain couples TRBV4-1 to TRBJ1-4; D is uncertain. Germline CDR1 and CDR2: MGHRA and YSYEKL. Trimming removed 4 bases at V and 7 bases at J, with 13 bases between. The CDR3 has 14 residues. CDR3 protein: CASSPRSGGEKLFF. CDR3 in DNA: TGCGCCAGCAGCCCCCGTTCCGGAGGTGAAAAACTGTTTTTT.

With respect to this clonotype: Sequence at one end of the junction differs from germline and may be a read error. V is TRBV28 and J is TRBJ2-4; a possible D gene is TRBD2 (6 bases). The J call may be mistaken, given a closer DNA end match to TRBJ2-5. CDR3 length: 15 amino acids. CDR1 is MDHEN, CDR2 SYDVKM, per germline. The DNA for the CDR3 is TGTCCCAGCAGTTCACCGCGGGACCACCAAGAGACCCAGTACTTC. As protein: CPSSSPRDHQETQYF.

The chain links TRBV5-1 to TRBJ2-4; D possibly corresponds to TRBD1 (5 bases). The last part of the DNA fits TRBJ2-7 better; the J call may be wrong. The germline gives CDR1 SGHRS, CDR2 YFSETQ. This CDR3 has 17 amino acids. CDR3 bases: TGCGCCAGCACCCTGAGTCCCTTCGCAGGGTTGACCTACGAGCAGTACTTC. Translation gives CASTLSPFAGLTYEQYF.

V usage is TRBV5-5 and J usage is TRBJ2-7; 8 bases are shared with TRBD1. The V and J ends lost 7 bases and 2 bases, in that order; junction bases with no gene match: 5. This CDR3 region has 13 residues. The germline CDR1 and CDR2 sequences are SGHKS and YYEKEE (reference sequence). The CDR3 DNA reads as TGTGCCAGCTGGGGACAGGATCCCTACGAGCAGTACTTC. The encoded protein is CASWGQDPYEQYF.

The rearrangement joins TRBV7-9 to TRBJ2-3; either TRBD1 or TRBD2 may supply D (6 bases each). Looked up from germline, CDR1 is SEHNR and CDR2 is FQNEAQ (reference sequence). Trimming shortened V by 4 bases and J by 4 bases, and 21 bases separated the two germline ends. CDR3 size: 17 residues. The CDR3 here is CASSSYGRAGEADTQYF. CDR3 bases: TGTGCCAGCAGCTCTTACGGGCGGGCAGGGGAGGCAGATACGCAGTATTTT.

CDR3 protein: CSVGLSLYEQYF. DNA of the CDR3: TGCAGCGTGGGACTTTCCCTCTACGAGCAGTACTTC. The chain joins TRBV29-1 to TRBJ2-7, with D possibly matching TRBD2 (6 bases). Germline V gene lookup returns CDR1 SQVTM and CDR2 ANQGSEA. The CDR3 contains 12 residues. Trimming removed 6 bases from V and 3 bases from J, with 12 bases in between.